This T cell receptor (beta chain) was documented in a study of CD8 T cells in ankylosing spondylitis. It was by quantitative 5'-RACE with molecular barcodes that TCR beta libraries were made. TCRdb reanalysed the 5' RACE reads using MiXCR and keeps one entry per CDR3 protein. Of roughly 700,000 distinct CDR3 sequences listed, about 20% are singletons. There are 15 residues in the CDR3. Germline V gene sequence: CDR1 SGHTA, CDR2 FQGNSA. The trim removed 2 bases at V and 4 bases at J, leaving 3 bases unmatched. With regard to this clonotype: The antigen remains undetermined.

Study-level points and caveats: Disease-linked clones displayed a CD8+ phenotype and appeared relatively rarely in peripheral blood. There was a TCR beta motif, made of eight highly homologous variants, that appeared characteristic of ankylosing spondylitis blood.

This clonotype was sampled from a male donor with ankylosing spondylitis. The chain is built from TRBV7-2 and TRBJ2-5; 11 bases are shared with TRBD2. The sequenced sample was blood, either unsorted or a sorted T cell fraction (not recorded which). CDR3 region: CASSLTGTSGETQYF. DNA of the CDR3: TGTGCCAGCAGCTTAACCGGGACTAGCGGAGAGACCCAGTACTTC.